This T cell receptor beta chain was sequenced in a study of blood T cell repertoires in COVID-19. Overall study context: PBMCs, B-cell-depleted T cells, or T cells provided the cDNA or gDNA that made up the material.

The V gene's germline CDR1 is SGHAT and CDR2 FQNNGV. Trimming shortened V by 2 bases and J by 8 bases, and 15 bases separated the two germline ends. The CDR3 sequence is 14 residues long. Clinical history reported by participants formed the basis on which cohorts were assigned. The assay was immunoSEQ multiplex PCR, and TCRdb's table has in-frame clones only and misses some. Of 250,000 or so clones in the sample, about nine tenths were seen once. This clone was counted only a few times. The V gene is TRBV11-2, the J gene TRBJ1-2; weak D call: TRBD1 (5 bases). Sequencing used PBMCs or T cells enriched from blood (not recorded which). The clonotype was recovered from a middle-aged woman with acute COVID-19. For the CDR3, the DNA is TGTGCCAGCAGCTTAACCCAGGGTCTCTGGGGCTACACCTTC. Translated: CASSLTQGLWGYTF.